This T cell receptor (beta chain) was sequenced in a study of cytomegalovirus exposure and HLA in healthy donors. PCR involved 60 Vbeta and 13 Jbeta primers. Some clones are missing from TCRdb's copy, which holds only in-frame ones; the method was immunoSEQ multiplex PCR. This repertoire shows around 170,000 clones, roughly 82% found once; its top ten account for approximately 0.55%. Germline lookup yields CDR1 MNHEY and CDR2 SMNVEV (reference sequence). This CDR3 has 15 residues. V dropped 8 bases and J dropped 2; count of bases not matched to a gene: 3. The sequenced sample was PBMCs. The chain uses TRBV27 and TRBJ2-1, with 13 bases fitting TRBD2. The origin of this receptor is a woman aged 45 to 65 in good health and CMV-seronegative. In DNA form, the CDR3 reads TGTGCCAGCGGGACTAGCGGGGAAACCTACAATGAGCAGTTCTTC. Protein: CASGTSGETYNEQFF.